This T cell receptor beta chain was obtained from a study of a mutant IDH1 vaccine in newly diagnosed glioma. The wider study: Of the patients given treatment, approximately 60% were male and 37.5% were female, and a mean age of around 41 years was recorded. Weeks 35 and 47 hosted visits V12 and V13, respectively. General study points: With respect to changes in top peripheral T cell clonotypes, pseudoprogression seemed unrelated.

TCRdb's table, derived via immunoSEQ multiplex PCR, lists solely in-frame clones and lacks some. This table has about 56,000 clones, less than 90% appearing once. Indicated time point: week 47, end of study. In the vaccine, a single dose held 300 ug of the mutant IDH1 20-mer peptide, along with topical imiquimod. This clone was seen a few times. Its antigen is undetermined. Here the sequenced sample was PBMCs, taken from a glioma patient whose treatment included an IDH1 peptide vaccine. This clonotype was obtained from a woman in her forties or fifties with glioma.

CDR3 sequence (DNA): TGTGCCAGTAGTATTATAGCCCGTAACTATGGCTACACCTTC. Its translation: CASSIIARNYGYTF. This rearrangement joins TRBV19 to TRBJ1-2; D gene ambiguous. The V end was cut by 3 bases, the J end by 1 base, with 9 bases between. The CDR3 spans 14 residues. The germline gives CDR1 LNHDA, CDR2 SQIVND (reference sequence).